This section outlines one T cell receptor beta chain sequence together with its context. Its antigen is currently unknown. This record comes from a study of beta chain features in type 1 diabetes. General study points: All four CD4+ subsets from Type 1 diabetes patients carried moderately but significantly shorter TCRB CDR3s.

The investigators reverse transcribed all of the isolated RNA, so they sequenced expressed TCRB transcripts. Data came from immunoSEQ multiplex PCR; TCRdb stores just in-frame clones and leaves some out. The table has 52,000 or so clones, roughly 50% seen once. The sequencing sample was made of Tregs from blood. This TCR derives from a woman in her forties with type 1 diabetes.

The DNA of the CDR3 is TGCGCCAGCAGCTTGGGGGGCACCCCTGGAAACACCATATATTTT. Its translation is CASSLGGTPGNTIYF. J is TRBJ1-3 and V is TRBV5-1, with D possibly being TRBD1 (5 bases). The germline CDR1 and CDR2 sequences are SGHRS and YFSETQ. The CDR3 covers 15 residues. The ends were cut back, 0 bases at V and 2 bases at J, with 9 bases in the middle.